This T cell receptor beta chain was profiled in a study of blood T cell repertoires in COVID-19. The wider study: The United States, Italy and Spain supplied acute and convalescent COVID-19 samples. The cDNA or gDNA used as material had been derived from T cells, B-cell-depleted T cells, or PBMCs.

In the authors' workflow: Estimation of nucleated cell counts relied on the amplification of reference gene primers. Assay: immunoSEQ multiplex PCR; the TCRdb copy retains only in-frame clones and omits some. Clone size and V and J calls were adopted from that table, with D and trimming inferred from the DNA. The data contain 200,000 to 250,000 clones, around 90% of them singletons. The ends were cut back, 7 bases at V and 4 bases at J, with 8 bases in the middle. This CDR3 spans 11 amino acids. The germline CDR1 and CDR2 sequences are SGHDN and FVKESK. The sequenced sample was peripheral blood. The clonotype was recovered from a man aged 18 to 30 with active or convalescent COVID-19. V gene TRBV14 combines with J gene TRBJ2-7; a possible D gene is TRBD1 (5 bases). In DNA, the CDR3 is TGTGCCAGCACGGCAGGGTACGAGCAGTACTTC. Encoded protein: CASTAGYEQYF. Full variable domain (outside the CDR3, taken from reference TRBV14 and TRBJ2-7): EAGVTQFPSHSVIEKGQTVTLRCDPISGHDNLYWYRRVMGKEIKFLLHFVKESKQDESGMPNNRFLAERTGGTYSTLKVQPAELEDSGVYFCASTAGYEQYFGPGTRLTVT.